A single sample is the source of the 5 T cell receptor beta chains below, sequenced in a study of T cells in Graves' hyperthyroidism and ophthalmopathy. TCR beta CDR3 region amplification was performed from RNA transcripts. HTBI primers were used for first-round RT-PCR of the TCR CDR3. In TCRdb, the multiplex PCR reads were re-called with MiXCR into one record per CDR3 protein. This table holds about 400,000 distinct CDR3 sequences, about 16% found once. The material sequenced was blood. These receptors were obtained from a woman aged 30 to 39 with Graves' hyperthyroidism.

Notes on this clonotype: This clone may be a read error of a much larger clone one base away. This chain links TRBV12-3 or TRBV12-4 with TRBJ2-3; maybe TRBD2 (5 bases). This CDR3 has 14 residues. In nucleotides, the CDR3 is TGTGCCGGCAGTTTCGACGGGGTTGGGGATACGCAGTATTTT. It codes for CAGSFDGVGDTQYF.

Regarding this clonotype: This may arise from a read error, as a much more abundant clone is one base away. The J gene is TRBJ2-7, the V gene TRBV2; TRBD2 agrees at 7 bases. The CDR3 spans 14 residues. V was pared by 6 bases and J by 2 bases, with 7 bases of the junction left unmatched. Germline CDR1 and CDR2: SNHLY and FYNNEI. CDR3: CASSREDGPYEQYF. CDR3 in DNA: TGTGCCAGCAGCCGGGAGGACGGACCCTACGAGCAGTACTTC.

This clonotype was counted only a few times. J is TRBJ1-6 and V is TRBV25-1; no firm D call. Between the trimmed V and J ends, which lost 7 bases and 10 bases, there was a span of 14 bases. The CDR3 has 13 amino acids. Germline V gene sequence: CDR1 MGHDK, CDR2 SYGVNS. The CDR3 nucleotides read TGTGCCAGCACATCTTCGGGCTGGTCACCCCTCCACTTT. This encodes CASTSSGWSPLHF.

On this clonotype itself: A clone one base away is much larger, so this may be a read error. V gene TRBV12-3 or TRBV12-4 combines with J gene TRBJ2-3; D remains unclear. The DNA matches TRBJ1-5 better at its end, which makes the J call doubtful. The CDR3 covers 13 residues. The CDR3 DNA reads TGTGCCAGCAGTTGGTCAGACACAGATACGCAGCATTTT. It specifies CASSWSDTDTQHF.

This clonotype has just a few counts. V and J are TRBV27 and TRBJ2-2, with 10 bases aligning to TRBD1. V trimming: 6 bases; J trimming: 2 bases; junction bases outside the gene matches: 9. CDR1 is MNHEY, CDR2 SMNVEV, per germline (reference sequence). CDR3 size: 17 residues. CDR3 region: CASSTDRGRSNTGELFF. For the CDR3, the DNA is TGTGCCAGCAGCACCGACAGGGGGCGATCCAACACCGGGGAGCTGTTTTTT.